This TCR beta chain was obtained from a study of blood T cells in healthy people across ages. Study-level results: It was held that diversity estimates obtained from one million T cells represented underestimates. Strongly correlated with naive T cell percentage was TCR beta diversity. Unsorted PBMCs prevented conclusive naive versus antigen-experienced comparison.

Roughly 10 milliliters of peripheral blood were drawn from each donor into EDTA-treated tubes. As concerns this clonotype: Its antigen is unknown.

It was with a sample-barcoded 5' primer and a J-beta primer mix that a second PCR of roughly 6 to 12 cycles was run. MiXCR was run by TCRdb on the 5' RACE reads, yielding one entry per CDR3 protein. The data show 1.2 million to 1.5 million distinct CDR3 sequences, with around 39% seen just once and approximately 7.9% held by the top ten. The TCR was taken from a woman under 30 in good health. The sequenced material came from blood.

DNA for the CDR3: TGCAGCGTTGAGCTATTGTTGGGAGGAAACACCATATATTTT. It is translated as CSVELLLGGNTIYF. The V gene is TRBV29-1, the J gene TRBJ1-3; D ambiguous. Germline V gene sequence: CDR1 SQVTM, CDR2 ANQGSEA. V dropped 3 bases and J dropped 4 bases, with 13 bases sitting between them. The CDR3 is 14 residues long. The full variable domain, its missing parts supplied by reference TRBV29-1 and TRBJ1-3, is SAVISQKPSRDICQRGTSLTIQCQVDSQVTMMFWYRQQPGQSLTLIATANQGSEATYESGFVIDKFPISRPNLTFSTLTVSNMSPEDSSIYLCSVELLLGGNTIYFGEGSWLTVV.